This TCR beta chain stems from a study of blood T cell repertoires in COVID-19. Whole-study context: Researchers got acute and convalescent COVID-19 samples from the United States, Italy and Spain. Sample material is recorded as cDNA or gDNA derived from T cells, B-cell-depleted T cells, or PBMCs.

TCRdb keeps only in-frame clones here, not all; method: immunoSEQ multiplex PCR. The data contain roughly 200,000 clones, approximately 85% of them singletons. Participant reports of clinical history set cohort assignment. Resolution of symptoms, clearance, or two negative PCRs was present in recovered Cohort 3 donors. The sequenced material came from PBMCs or T cells enriched from blood (not recorded which). This clonotype originated in a man aged 35 to 55 who had recovered from COVID-19.

The DNA of the CDR3 is TGTGCCAGTAGTATGGGCGGGGCCCAGCATTTT. Protein product: CASSMGGAQHF. V is TRBV19 and J is TRBJ1-5; D is unresolved. V shed 3 bases and J shed 11 bases, with 8 bases lying between them. Germline V gene lookup returns CDR1 LNHDA and CDR2 SQIVND (reference sequence). CDR3 size: 11 residues. Supplemented by reference TRBV19 and TRBJ1-5, the full variable domain reads DGGITQSPKYLFRKEGQNVTLSCEQNLNHDAMYWYRQDPGQGLRLIYYSQIVNDFQKGDIAEGYSVSREKKESFPLTVTSAQKNPTAFYLCASSMGGAQHFGDGTRLSIL.